The source of this TCR beta chain is a study of CD8+ T cells in alopecia areata (dated by TCRdb to 2016 to 2018). About the investigation overall: The treated patients took part in an open-label pilot trial in which moderate-to-severe alopecia areata was treated with oral tofacitinib at 5 to 10 mg twice daily. Biopsies were taken from tofacitinib-treated patients at baseline and at 4 and 24 weeks of treatment, and a later scalp biopsy was taken in several of the tofacitinib-treated patients. In both human patients and the C3H/HeJ mouse model, the study applied high-throughput TCRbeta sequencing to look at T cell clonal expansion in alopecia areata. Patients received tofacitinib for 6 to 18 months and were then followed off drug for 6 months to check for delayed response and recurrence. TCRbeta CDR3 regions were amplified by immunoSEQ multiplex PCR with 35 Vbeta forward and 13 Jbeta reverse primers. RNA came from the PAXgene miRNA kit for fixed scalp, the miRNeasy kit for PBMCs, and the RNeasy kit for mouse skin. The SALT score, which quantifies the percentage of affected scalp surface area, was used to measure disease severity in treated patients. Human TCRbeta sequencing covered scalp tissue and sorted CD4+ and CD8+ peripheral blood T cells from patchy and totalis/universalis alopecia areata patients and healthy controls. Clonality in the scalp was compared among normal scalp (n=4), patchy alopecia areata scalp (n=8), and alopecia totalis/universalis scalp (n=8).

Broader findings and caveats from the paper: Shared TCR sequences between patients were less evident than in mice, which may be partly attributable to HLA diversity in the patient population. Many expanded lesional clones were found to persist in scalp and blood during tofacitinib treatment, and relapse after treatment cessation may be partly explained by this persistence. Compared with normal scalp, lesional scalp had higher clonality and more expanded CD8+ clones, particularly in alopecia totalis/universalis, a pattern that suggests antigenic drive. Tofacitinib significantly decreased scalp clonality and the number of expanded CD8+ clones among the top 100 scalp clones. Unlike mouse skin, where gammadelta T cells dominate, normal human skin contains resident alphabeta T cells that get sequenced too, which complicates analysis of the scalp TCR repertoire. Because the treated cohort was small and had only one nonresponder, larger studies are needed to examine links between baseline CD8+ expansion and response.

The sample's time point, from its label and the paper: 4 weeks on oral tofacitinib. The treatment or condition label, as the study defines it: oral pan-JAK inhibitor, 5-10 mg twice daily. Lesional scalp punch biopsies and peripheral blood were collected from alopecia areata patients. PBMCs were isolated by density centrifugation and stained for CD3, CD4 and CD8, after which CD4+ and CD8+ T cells were sorted on a FACSAria. Turning to this clone: Which antigen it targets is not known. No per-base quality is available; no much larger clone lies one base away.

The CDR3 covers 13 residues, taking in both the cysteine and the phenylalanine. Kept here is only the CDR3 DNA, which spans 39 bases and is read in frame from base 1. The germline V gene specifies SQVTM as CDR1 and ANQGSEA as CDR2. V was cut back by 4 bases and J by 0 bases, leaving a gap of 9 bases between them. Libraries were prepared through the immunoSEQ multiplex PCR assay. To provide template for TCR sequencing, every sample had RNA extracted and reverse transcribed into cDNA. First-strand cDNA was synthesized with SuperScript III using a 2:1 mix of oligo-dT and random hexamers. A synthetic immune receptor repertoire was used to gauge amplification bias, and whatever bias remained was removed computationally. Processing in the source paper ran as follows. Raw reads were preprocessed to remove errors, and CDR3 was defined by IMGT conventions from the conserved cysteine to phenylalanine. Clonality was computed by normalizing Shannon entropy by log2 of the number of productive unique TCRs and subtracting the result from 1. CD4 or CD8 identity of scalp clones was inferred by cross-referencing scalp TCRbeta sequences with sorted blood CD4 and CD8 repertoires. The table was pulled from immuneACCESS by TCRdb, which kept in-frame rearrangements only. Such tables lose some clones; where checked, under half of the loss comes from unresolved V genes, and the rest has no known cause. V and J calls and clone size are those listed in that table; D and trimming were worked out from the DNA. This sample comprises 200,000 to 250,000 clones, more than 45% of them detected only once. Approximately 1.4% of the sample rests with the top ten.

This clonotype was sampled from a human donor with alopecia areata. This chain is built from TRBV29-1 and TRBJ1-1; the D gene cannot be named for sure. The source was CD4+ T cells sorted from blood, collected at week 4, from a patient treated with tofacitinib. For the CDR3, the sequence is CSVGPSLNTEAFF. The nucleotide sequence is given as TGCAGCGTTGGTCCCAGCCTGAACACTGAAGCTTTCTTT.